This passage covers 5 T cell receptor beta chains from one sample sequenced in a study of cytomegalovirus exposure and HLA in healthy donors. Repertoires were generated with immunoSEQ multiplex PCR, while TCRdb's copy carries only in-frame clones and drops some. This sample has about 220,000 clones, with 85% to 95% found just once. Sequencing was carried out using PBMCs. These receptor sequences come from a woman aged 18-29 years in good health and CMV-seronegative.

Note on this clone: Sequence at one end of the junction differs from germline and may be a read error. The chain employs TRBV7-7 and TRBJ2-5; 7 nucleotides agree with TRBD1. CDR1 SSHAT and CDR2 FNYEAQ come from the germline V gene (reference sequence). The CDR3 sequence is 16 residues long. This CDR3 is CASSLRGQSFQETQYF. The CDR3 DNA reads TGTGCTAGCAGCTTAAGGGGACAGAGTTTTCAAGAGACCCAGTACTTC. The full variable domain, rest sourced from reference TRBV7-7 and TRBJ2-5, is GAGVSQSPRYKVTKRGQDVTLRCDPISSHATLYWYQQALGQGPEFLTYFNYEAQPDKSGLPSDRFSAERPEGSISTLTIQRTEQRDSAMYRCASSLRGQSFQETQYFGPGTRLLVL.

The chain combines TRBV9 with TRBJ2-1, with 14 positions matching TRBD2. CDR1 and CDR2 (germline): SGDLS, YYNGEE. Trimming took 3 bases from V and 9 from J; bases not matched to a gene: 5. CDR3 length: 15 residues. The DNA of the CDR3 is TGTGCCAGCAGCGCGATGACTAGCGGGAGGGCTGAGCAGTTCTTC. Amino acid sequence: CASSAMTSGRAEQFF.

The chain recombines TRBV5-1 with TRBJ2-7; weak D call: TRBD2 (5 bases). Trimming took off 3 bases at V and 1 base at J, with 17 bases between the two ends. Germline CDR1 and CDR2: SGHRS and YFSETQ. The length of the CDR3 is 16 residues. The CDR3 bases are TGCGCCAGCAGCTGGGCAGAGCGGCCTTTTTCCTACGAGCAGTACTTC. Residues: CASSWAERPFSYEQYF.

The genes are TRBV6-1 and TRBJ1-1; possibly TRBD1 for D (6 bases). Germline V CDR1 and CDR2: MNHNS, SASEGT. V was trimmed by 11 bases and J by 1 base, leaving 11 bases between them. The CDR3 consists of 12 residues. DNA of the CDR3: TGTGCCGGCATCAGGGGGAACACTGAAGCTTTCTTT. It specifies CAGIRGNTEAFF.

This sequence joins TRBV28 and TRBJ1-5; 10 bases are a match to TRBD1. The germline V gene encodes CDR1 MDHEN and CDR2 SYDVKM. Trimming removed 2 bases from V and 2 bases from J; junction bases left unmatched: 3. The CDR3 sequence is 16 residues long. The CDR3 DNA reads as TGTGCCAGCAGTTTAGTCGGGACAGGGGGCAATCAGCCCCAGCATTTT. Translation gives CASSLVGTGGNQPQHF.